This T cell receptor (beta chain) derives from a study of shared clonotypes between healthy human individuals. General study points: The study generally estimated greater richness for naive than memory subsets. Rarefaction showed sorted-subset sequencing was incomplete despite large depth. Non-shared clonotypes showed lower generation probabilities than clonotypes common to all four donors.

The CDR3 runs to 14 residues. CDR1 and CDR2 from the germline V gene are LGHNA and YSLEER. Trimming left V 3 bases short and J 4 bases short, with 9 bases between. Several immunoSEQ plates received, in even portions, the genomic DNA of each subset. Generated by immunoSEQ multiplex PCR, the TCRdb table keeps only in-frame clones and is missing some. The table records about 990,000 clones, about four fifths of them present only once. This clone showed up just once. What it binds is unknown. The sequencing input was memory CD4+ T cells from PBMCs. Documented subset: CD45RA-negative fraction. The rearrangement joins TRBV4-3 to TRBJ1-4, with TRBD1 as a possible D gene (6 bases). The sequence came from a man younger than 30 in good health. Some clones in this sample may be carry-over from other donors' samples. The CDR3 spells CASSQGHRNEKLFF. CDR3 bases: TGCGCCAGCAGCCAGGGACATCGTAATGAAAAACTGTTTTTT.